This record covers a single TCR beta chain. The sample belongs to a study of blood T cell repertoires in COVID-19. Study background: Collection of acute and convalescent COVID-19 samples took place in the United States, Italy and Spain. PBMCs, B-cell-depleted T cells, or T cells provided the cDNA or gDNA that made up the material.

The CDR3 runs to 13 residues. The germline V and J ends were trimmed by 4 bases and 2 bases, with 10 bases remaining between them. CDR1 and CDR2 from the germline V gene are SGHDT and YYEEEE. In the source study's methods: By means of reference gene primer amplification, nucleated cell counts were estimated. Libraries were prepared by immunoSEQ multiplex PCR; TCRdb keeps only in-frame clonotypes and omits some of them. V, J and clone size are those of that table, while D and trimming were read from the DNA. Counted here are about 210,000 clones, around nine tenths occurring once; the ten biggest clones make up approximately 6.2%.

The rearrangement joins TRBV5-6 to TRBJ2-7; a weak D match, TRBD1 (6 bases). The source is a man aged 60-69 years who had recovered from COVID-19. Specimen: peripheral blood. Here the CDR3 reads CASSDDRTYEQYF. The CDR3 region has the DNA TGTGCCAGCAGCGACGACAGGACCTACGAGCAGTACTTC. Based on the CDR3 plus reference TRBV5-6 and TRBJ2-7, the full variable domain is DAGVTQSPTHLIKTRGQQVTLRCSPKSGHDTVSWYQQALGQGPQFIFQYYEEEERQRGNFPDRFSGHQFPNYSSELNVNALLLGDSALYLCASSDDRTYEQYFGPGTRLTVT.